The 23 T cell receptor beta chains presented below share a single source sample, sequenced in a study of regulatory T cells in long-lasting Graves disease. Time point of the sample: persistent/refractory GD, antithyroid drugs over 5 years with positive TRAb. Generation of the TCR library employed RNA extracted from PBMCs. The authors built TCR beta libraries using iRepertoire HTBI primers and Arm-PCR of CDR3 regions. TCRdb re-analysed the multiplex PCR reads in MiXCR, keeping a single row per CDR3 protein. The sample includes over 450,000 distinct CDR3 sequences, about 22% of them seen just once. This material consisted of peripheral blood mononuclear cells (PBMCs), taken when the disease was refractory, from a patient treated with antithyroid drugs. The source of these receptors is a female donor with Graves disease.

This clonotype occurred a few times. The V call is TRBV19, the J call TRBJ1-5; D ambiguous. Germline assignment: CDR1 LNHDA and CDR2 SQIVND (reference sequence). This CDR3 comprises 14 residues. V was clipped by 2 bases and J by 5 bases, with 10 bases between them. The CDR3 DNA sequence: TGTGCCAGTAGTATAAATCTTGGAGATCAGCCCCAGCATTTT. Translating gives CASSINLGDQPQHF.

In its sample, this clonotype was seen a few times. The chain employs TRBV5-1 and TRBJ1-6; 9 positions agree with TRBD1. The CDR3 totals 18 residues. CDR1 SGHRS and CDR2 YFSETQ come from the germline V gene. V lost 1 base, J lost 7 bases, and 12 bases stayed unmatched. The CDR3 region is CASSLLGTGRTKNSPLHF. CDR3 coding DNA: TGCGCCAGCAGCTTGTTAGGGACAGGGAGGACGAAGAATTCACCCCTCCACTTT.

This clonotype was counted ten times or more. The chain is built from TRBV6-1 and TRBJ1-2; D ambiguous. The CDR3 runs to 13 residues. Germline assignment: CDR1 MNHNS and CDR2 SASEGT. V was cut by 3 bases and J by 5 bases, with 10 bases left in between. The CDR3 DNA reads as TGTGCCAGCAGTGACCTTACAGATTATGGCTACACCTTC. The encoded protein is CASSDLTDYGYTF.

The rearrangement joins TRBV5-4 to TRBJ1-5, with a weak D call TRBD1 (5 bases). Trimming cost V 0 bases and J 1 base, with 11 bases left between them. Per the germline V gene, CDR1 is SGHNT and CDR2 is YYREEE (reference sequence). This CDR3 spans 16 amino acids. The CDR3 coding sequence is TGTGCCAGCAGCTTGGGGGGACGGGGGAGCAATCAGCCCCAGCATTTT. Translating it yields CASSLGGRGSNQPQHF.

This sequence joins TRBV19 and TRBJ1-5; 7 bases line up with TRBD1. Germline lookup yields CDR1 LNHDA and CDR2 SQIVND (reference sequence). V gave up 7 bases and J gave up 8 bases; unmatched junction bases: 11. The CDR3 has 14 amino acids. CDR3 coding DNA: TGTGCCAGTAATAACCTACAGGGGTTAGAGCCCCAGCATTTT. It is translated as CASNNLQGLEPQHF. Full variable domain (missing parts from reference TRBV19 and TRBJ1-5): DGGITQSPKYLFRKEGQNVTLSCEQNLNHDAMYWYRQDPGQGLRLIYYSQIVNDFQKGDIAEGYSVSREKKESFPLTVTSAQKNPTAFYLCASNNLQGLEPQHFGDGTRLSIL.

This clonotype was observed a few times. The rearrangement joins TRBV3-1 to TRBJ2-5, with D perhaps TRBD2 (7 bases). CDR1 and CDR2 from the germline V gene are LGHDT and YNNKEL (reference sequence). This CDR3 has 16 residues. V dropped 3 bases and J dropped 1 base, with 15 bases sitting between them. The CDR3 here is CASSQGAGECQETQYF. The CDR3 bases are TGTGCCAGCAGCCAGGGGGCGGGGGAGTGCCAAGAGACCCAGTACTTC.

This clonotype was counted ten times or more. The CDR3 here is CASSSSLGWTSGVYEQYF. The CDR3 bases are TGTGCCAGCAGCTCTTCTTTGGGTTGGACTAGCGGAGTATACGAGCAGTACTTC. The V and J genes are TRBV7-8 and TRBJ2-7; 10 bases line up with TRBD2. J was trimmed by 4 bases and V by 4 bases; bases with no gene match: 16. CDR1 and CDR2 from the germline V gene are SGHVS and FQNEAQ. The CDR3 covers 18 residues.

To note about this clonotype: A clone one base away is much larger, so this may be a read error. It is likely a read error, because the conserved phenylalanine at the end of the CDR3 is missing. This chain uses TRBV6-2 or TRBV6-3 with TRBJ1-2; the D gene is possibly TRBD1 (5 bases). Germline V CDR1 and CDR2: MNHEY, SVGEGT. The CDR3 runs to 13 residues. V shed 6 bases and J shed 6 bases, with 14 bases lying between them. In nucleotides, the CDR3 is TGTGCCAGCAGCCTGACAGCGGATCATGGCTACACCCTC. Translation gives CASSLTADHGYTL.

This chain links TRBV24-1 with TRBJ1-5; TRBD1 is a possible D gene (5 bases). This CDR3 is 15 amino acids long. V was cut by 6 bases and J by 6 bases, with 17 bases left in between. Germline CDR1 is KGHDR and CDR2 is SFDVKD. The CDR3 protein is CATSPGHLDFQPQHF. The CDR3 DNA sequence: TGTGCCACCAGTCCCGGACACTTAGATTTTCAGCCCCAGCATTTT.

The rearrangement uses TRBV28 and TRBJ2-6; 8 nucleotides align to TRBD1. Germline trimming cut 6 bases from V and 4 bases from J; bases unmatched to any gene: 5. CDR1 is MDHEN, CDR2 SYDVKM, per germline. There are 15 residues in the CDR3. This chain's CDR3 is CASSRGREGANVLTF. CDR3 coding DNA: TGTGCCAGCAGCAGGGGGCGCGAAGGGGCCAACGTCCTGACTTTC.

This clonotype appeared a few times. The chain has TRBV11-2 and TRBJ2-7; tentatively, D is TRBD2 (5 bases). The length of the CDR3 is 15 residues. Trimming removed 5 bases at V and 0 bases at J, with 14 bases between. Germline CDR1 and CDR2: SGHAT and FQNNGV. The CDR3 DNA is TGTGCCAGCAGCCCAACTAGGTCGAGCTCCTACGAGCAGTACTTC. Translating gives CASSPTRSSSYEQYF.

This clonotype was seen at least ten times. The CDR3: CASSDPYEQYF. The CDR3 nucleotides are TGTGCCAGCTCGGATCCCTACGAGCAGTACTTC. This rearrangement joins TRBV6-1 to TRBJ2-7; no clear D gene. The V gene lost 8 bases and the J gene lost 2 bases, with 7 bases spanning the gap. In germline, CDR1 is MNHNS, CDR2 SASEGT. The CDR3 is 11 amino acids.

This clonotype has a count of ten or more. The chain combines TRBV2 with TRBJ2-6, with 8 bases fitting TRBD1. CDR3 length equals 17 residues. Germline values: CDR1 SNHLY, CDR2 FYNNEI. After removal of 4 bases from V and 2 bases from J, the junction contained 7 bases not matched to a gene. The CDR3 loop is CASSAQGAPAGANVLTF. The CDR3 DNA is TGTGCCAGCAGTGCGCAGGGGGCTCCGGCTGGGGCCAACGTCCTGACTTTC.

This sequence joins TRBV19 and TRBJ1-5; D is ambiguous. The V end was cut by 6 bases, the J end by 0 bases, with 9 bases between. The CDR3 loop spans 14 amino acids. Germline values: CDR1 LNHDA, CDR2 SQIVND (reference sequence). The CDR3 coding sequence is TGTGCCAGTAGGGGTCTGATTAGCAATCAGCCCCAGCATTTT. Its translation: CASRGLISNQPQHF. The full variable domain, in which reference TRBV19 and TRBJ1-5 provide the parts outside the CDR3, is DGGITQSPKYLFRKEGQNVTLSCEQNLNHDAMYWYRQDPGQGLRLIYYSQIVNDFQKGDIAEGYSVSREKKESFPLTVTSAQKNPTAFYLCASRGLISNQPQHFGDGTRLSIL.

This clonotype was observed at least ten times. The chain has TRBV12-3 or TRBV12-4 and TRBJ1-2, with no clear D. The CDR3 runs 15 residues. Deletions cut 3 bases from V and 4 bases from J, with 15 bases between. For the CDR3, the DNA is TGTGCCAGCAGTTTTGGGTCAGCTTGGGGCTATGGCTACACCTTC. It codes for CASSFGSAWGYGYTF.

The sample holds many counts of this clonotype. The chain recombines TRBV28 with TRBJ2-2; the D is unclear. Germline V lookup: CDR1 MDHEN, CDR2 SYDVKM. The CDR3 contains 14 residues. Trimming took 6 bases from V and 1 from J, leaving 9 bases between them. Here the CDR3 reads CASSNERNTGELFF. The CDR3 DNA reads as TGTGCCAGCAGCAACGAAAGGAACACCGGGGAGCTGTTTTTT. Filled out from reference TRBV28 and TRBJ2-2, the complete variable domain reads DVKVTQSSRYLVKRTGEKVFLECVQDMDHENMFWYRQDPGLGLRLIYFSYDVKMKEKGDIPEGYSVSREKKERFSLILESASTNQTSMYLCASSNERNTGELFFGEGSRLTVL.

The sample holds many counts of this clonotype. This chain joins TRBV6-2 or TRBV6-3 and TRBJ2-7, with a weak D call TRBD2 (6 bases). Germline V gene sequence: CDR1 MNHEY, CDR2 SVGEGT. The CDR3 has 15 amino acids. Trimming shortened V by 6 bases and J by 3 bases, and 18 bases separated the two germline ends. Written as DNA, the CDR3 is TGTGCCAGCAGGCACCTCGGGGGATTGGTCTACGAGCAGTACTTC. It yields the protein CASRHLGGLVYEQYF.

Comments on this clonotype: With a much larger clone just one base away, this may be a read error. CDR3 coding DNA: TGCGGCGTTGAACCCAGAGAGACCCAGTACTTC. Its translation is CGVEPRETQYF. J is TRBJ2-5 and V is TRBV29-1; D remains unclear. CDR3 size: 11 residues. The germline V gene has CDR1 SQVTM and CDR2 ANQGSEA.

Regarding this clonotype: A much larger clone is a single base away; this may be a read error. The CDR3 DNA reads as TGTGCCGCCAGTGATCGAAAGAGGGGTGAAGCTTTCTTT. Translating gives CAASDRKRGEAFF. The chain has TRBV24-1 and TRBJ1-1; possible D gene TRBD1, 5 bases. CDR1 is KGHDR, CDR2 SFDVKD, per germline. The CDR3 loop spans 13 amino acids.

The chain recombines TRBV30 with TRBJ1-1, with unresolved D. Trimming removed 5 bases at V and 6 bases at J, with 10 bases between. The CDR3 consists of 11 residues. CDR1 and CDR2 from the germline V gene are GTSNPN and SVGIG (reference sequence). In nucleotides, the CDR3 is TGTGCCTGGGGTCGACCCCCTGAAGCTTTCTTT. Its translation is CAWGRPPEAFF. The variable domain in full, completed from reference TRBV30 and TRBJ1-1, reads SQTIHQWPATLVQPVGSPLSLECTVEGTSNPNLYWYRQAAGRGLQLLFYSVGIGQISSEVPQNLSASRPQDRQFILSSKKLLLSDSGFYLCAWGRPPEAFFGQGTRLTVV.

The CDR3 DNA reads TGTGCCAGCAGGACTAGCGGCTCCTACAATGAGCAGTTCTTC. Residues: CASRTSGSYNEQFF. The V gene is TRBV28, the J gene TRBJ2-1; 9 bases are shared with TRBD2. The CDR3 extends over 14 amino acids. Trimming removed 6 bases from V and 0 bases from J; junction bases left unmatched: 0. The germline CDR1 and CDR2 sequences are MDHEN and SYDVKM. Complete variable domain (other parts from reference TRBV28 and TRBJ2-1): DVKVTQSSRYLVKRTGEKVFLECVQDMDHENMFWYRQDPGLGLRLIYFSYDVKMKEKGDIPEGYSVSREKKERFSLILESASTNQTSMYLCASRTSGSYNEQFFGPGTRLTVL.

This clonotype was seen ten or more times. This sequence joins TRBV20-1 and TRBJ1-6; 7 bases agree with TRBD1. Germline values: CDR1 DFQATT, CDR2 SNEGSKA (reference sequence). The CDR3 is made up of 14 amino acids. V lost 4 bases to trimming and J lost 6 bases; unmatched junction nucleotides: 6. The CDR3 region has the DNA TGCAGTGCTAAAGGGGGCCGGGGTAATTCACCCCTCCACTTT. Amino acid sequence: CSAKGGRGNSPLHF.

The CDR3 region is CASRPSGGAAWYDTQYF. The CDR3 nucleotides are TGTGCCAGCAGACCCAGCGGGGGGGCCGCGTGGTACGATACGCAGTATTTT. The chain joins TRBV7-6 to TRBJ2-3, with 10 bases matching TRBD2. The J segment lost 6 bases and the V segment lost 6 bases, leaving 15 bases of the junction unmatched. The CDR3 length is 17 residues. CDR1 SGHVS and CDR2 FNYEAQ come from the germline V gene.